A selection of T cell receptor beta chains follows, all from one sample in a study of cytomegalovirus exposure and HLA in healthy donors. Clones were sequenced by immunoSEQ multiplex PCR, and TCRdb holds only the in-frame ones, with some missing. The repertoire holds 230,000 or so clones, with 92% as singletons. The sample comprised PBMCs. The receptors derive from a girl aged 2 to 9 in good health and CMV-seronegative. Both conserved end residues are trimmed from each CDR3. Fields, in order: clone size, V gene, CDR3 protein. Only part of the rows carry a size: once, few, many, or a class if the clone is expanded.

>.|TRBV5-6
ASREEGLTSPLH
>.|TRBV30
AWRRAGVYEQY
>.|TRBV5-1
ASSGGQGGGYT
>.|TRBV5-6
ASSLRVTGGNQPQH
>once|TRBV2
ASPTGTSYGYT
>.|TRBV6-5
ASSSDRASTDTQY
>.|TRBV11-2
ASSLSPRGSSYEQY
>once|TRBV27
ASSLRGQVGEQY
>.|TRBV2
ASRVDSDSNQPQH
>.|TRBV4-1
ASSQDPGRANYGYT
>.|TRBV10-1
ASSDSLAVSYNEQF
>.|TRBV7-8
ASSEGTASGYGYT
>.|TRBV5-5
ASSLEGTSYGYT
>.|TRBV6-1
ASSRTGLGETQY
>.|TRBV7-8
ASSQLGGLPGYT
>.|TRBV6-1
ASSETLTGTKPYGYT
>.|TRBV5-1
ASRGGLAGDVEQY
>.|TRBV13
ASSHGTSGGQETQY
>.|TRBV6-6
ASSSPGQGVNTEAF
>once|TRBV19
ASSPSGTTDTQY
>.|TRBV5-3
ARSLARVAF
>.|TRBV19
ASSNSNQPQH
>few|TRBV10-1
ASSEEVNTEAF
>.|TRBV10-3
ATAGGASGNTIY
>.|TRBV5-1
ASKIGWDRGSSSVYEQY
>.|TRBV5-4
ASSWVGGAYTGELF
>.|TRBV29-1
SPRGRNNEQF
>.|TRBV5-1
ASSLAGGPTHTQY
>.|TRBV25-1
ASSFVRVDTQY
>.|TRBV6-5
ASSPGSKAF
>.|TRBV10-3
AIRDNNYEQY
>.|TRBV28
ASSLGDSDNEQF
>.|TRBV7-2
ASSRQGGYEQY
>.|TRBV5-4
ASSQLSGGYEQY
>.|TRBV27
ATAGTSTYEQY
>.|TRBV28
ASSLYRADSPLH
>.|TRBV5-1
ASSSSGTGGYSPLH
>.|TRBV6-1
ASSVLGQGWEGDTEAF
>.|TRBV27
ASSSGQGRHNSPLH
>few|TRBV29-1
SAGTTGANTEAF
>.|TRBV5-4
ASSPDRGGYGYT
>few|TRBV10-3
AISGRPATGDYEQY
>.|TRBV7-2
ASSRTGGAYEQY
>.|TRBV5-6
ASSPGLGGYEQY